The T cell receptor (beta chain) under discussion was sequenced for a study of control samples from healthy donors and cancer patients. With 2 bases clipped from V and 2 bases from J, the junction kept 8 bases outside the gene matches. Germline assignment: CDR1 MNHEY and CDR2 SVGEGT. The CDR3 runs 17 residues. The protocol was immunoSEQ multiplex PCR, while the TCRdb copy is restricted to in-frame clones and leaves out a portion. The sample lists about 120,000 clones; roughly 90% were seen once. The TCR originated in a man aged 50-60 years in good health. The sequencing input was blood. The V gene is TRBV6-2 or TRBV6-3, the J gene TRBJ2-3; the match to TRBD2 covers 9 bases. CDR3 protein: CASSYDSGGPFTDTQYF. The CDR3, as DNA: TGTGCCAGCAGTTACGATAGCGGGGGCCCTTTCACAGATACGCAGTATTTT.